This paragraph covers one TCR beta chain sequence. J lost 5 bases, V lost 7 bases, and 7 bases had no gene match. This CDR3 is 13 amino acids long. Germline V CDR1 and CDR2: LGHDT, YNNKEL (reference sequence). The sample comes from a study of blood T cell repertoires in COVID-19. Study-level information: Samples taken during acute and convalescent COVID-19 were collected in the United States, Italy and Spain. The analysed material was cDNA or gDNA that came from T cells, B-cell-depleted T cells, or PBMCs.

How the authors handled the data: Amplification of reference gene primers was used by the study to estimate nucleated cell counts. Some clones are missing from TCRdb's copy, which holds only in-frame ones; the method was immunoSEQ multiplex PCR. The D gene and trimming were derived from the DNA, and the V and J assignments and clone size from that table. The sample lists over 200,000 clones; 70% to 90% were seen once. The clonotype was recovered from a man aged 25 to 40 who had recovered from COVID-19. Specimen: peripheral blood. This chain connects TRBV3-1 (or the pseudogene TRBV3-2) to TRBJ1-2, with 7 bases fitting TRBD1. CDR3 bases: TGTGCCAGCAATCCAGGGGGATGGTATGGCTACACCTTC. Translated: CASNPGGWYGYTF.